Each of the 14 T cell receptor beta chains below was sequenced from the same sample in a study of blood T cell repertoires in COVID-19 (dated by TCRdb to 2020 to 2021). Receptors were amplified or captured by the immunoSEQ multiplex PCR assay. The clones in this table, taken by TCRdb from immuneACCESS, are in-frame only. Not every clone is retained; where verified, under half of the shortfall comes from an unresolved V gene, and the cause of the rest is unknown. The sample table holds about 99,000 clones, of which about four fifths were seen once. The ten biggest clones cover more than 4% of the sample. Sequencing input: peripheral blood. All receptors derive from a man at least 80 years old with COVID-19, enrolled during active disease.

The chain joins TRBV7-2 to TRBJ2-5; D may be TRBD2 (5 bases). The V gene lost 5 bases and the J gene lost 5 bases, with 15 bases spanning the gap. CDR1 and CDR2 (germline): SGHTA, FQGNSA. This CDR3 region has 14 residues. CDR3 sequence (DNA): TGTGCCAGCAGCCCCCGAGGAGGTCTGGAGACCCAGTACTTC. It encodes CASSPRGGLETQYF. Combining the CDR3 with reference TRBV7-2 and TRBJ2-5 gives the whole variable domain GAGVSQSPSNKVTEKGKDVELRCDPISGHTALYWYRQSLGQGLEFLIYFQGNSAPDKSGLPSDRFSAERTGGSVSTLTIQRTQQEDSAVYLCASSPRGGLETQYFGPGTRLLVL.

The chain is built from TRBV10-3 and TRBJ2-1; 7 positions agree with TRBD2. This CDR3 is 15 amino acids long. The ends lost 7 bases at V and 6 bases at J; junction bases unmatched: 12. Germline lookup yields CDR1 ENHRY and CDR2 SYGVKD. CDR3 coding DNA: TGTGCCATCAAGAGTGTGCGGGGGTCACTCAATGAGCAGTTCTTC. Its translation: CAIKSVRGSLNEQFF.

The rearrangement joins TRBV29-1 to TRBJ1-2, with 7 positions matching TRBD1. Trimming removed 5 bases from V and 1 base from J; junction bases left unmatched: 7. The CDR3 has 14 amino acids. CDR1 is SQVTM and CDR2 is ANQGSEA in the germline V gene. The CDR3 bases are TGCAGCGTTTTAGACAGGGAAGGTAACTATGGCTACACCTTC. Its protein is CSVLDREGNYGYTF.

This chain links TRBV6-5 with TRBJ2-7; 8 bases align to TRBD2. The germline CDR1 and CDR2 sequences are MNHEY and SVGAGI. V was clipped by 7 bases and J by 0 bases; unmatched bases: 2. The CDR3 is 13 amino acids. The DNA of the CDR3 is TGTGCCAGCAAGCGGGAGAGCTCCTACGAGCAGTACTTC. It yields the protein CASKRESSYEQYF.

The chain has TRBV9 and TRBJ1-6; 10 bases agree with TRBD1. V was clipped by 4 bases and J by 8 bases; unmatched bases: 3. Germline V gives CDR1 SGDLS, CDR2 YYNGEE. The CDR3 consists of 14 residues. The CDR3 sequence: CASSQGQGDSPLHF. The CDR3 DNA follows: TGTGCCAGCAGCCAAGGACAGGGGGATTCACCCCTCCACTTT.

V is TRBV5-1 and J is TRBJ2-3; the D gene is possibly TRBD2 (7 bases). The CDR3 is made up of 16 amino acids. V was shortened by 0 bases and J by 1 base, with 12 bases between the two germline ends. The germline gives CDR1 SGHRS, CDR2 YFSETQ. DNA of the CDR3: TGCGCCAGCAGCTTGGAATGGGGGGGCGGCACAGATACGCAGTATTTT. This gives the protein CASSLEWGGGTDTQYF.

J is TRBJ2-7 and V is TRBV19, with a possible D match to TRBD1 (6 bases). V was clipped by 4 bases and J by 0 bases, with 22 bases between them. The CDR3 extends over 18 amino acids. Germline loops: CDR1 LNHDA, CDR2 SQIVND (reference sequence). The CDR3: CASSRFQSAGASSYEQYF. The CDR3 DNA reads TGTGCCAGTAGTAGATTCCAAAGCGCAGGGGCGAGCTCCTACGAGCAGTACTTC.

This CDR3 reads CASSRQEATEAFF. For the CDR3, the DNA is TGTGCCAGCAGTAGACAGGAAGCCACTGAAGCTTTCTTT. V is TRBV28 and J is TRBJ1-1, with TRBD1 as a possible D gene (6 bases). From germline, CDR1 is MDHEN and CDR2 SYDVKM. The CDR3 has 13 amino acids. Trimming left V 5 bases short and J 4 bases short, with 11 bases between.

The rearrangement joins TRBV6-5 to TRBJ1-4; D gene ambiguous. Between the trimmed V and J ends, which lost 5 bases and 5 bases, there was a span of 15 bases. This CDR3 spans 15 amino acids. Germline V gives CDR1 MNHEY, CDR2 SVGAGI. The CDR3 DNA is TGTGCCAGCAGTCCTAACCGGGGAAGCAATGAAAAACTGTTTTTT. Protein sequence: CASSPNRGSNEKLFF.

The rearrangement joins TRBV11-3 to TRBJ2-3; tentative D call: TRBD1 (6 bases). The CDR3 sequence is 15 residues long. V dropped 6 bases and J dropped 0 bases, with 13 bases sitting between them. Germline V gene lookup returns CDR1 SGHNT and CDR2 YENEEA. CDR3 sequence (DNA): TGTGCCAGCAGTCGTCAGGGGCAGAGCACAGATACGCAGTATTTT. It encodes CASSRQGQSTDTQYF.

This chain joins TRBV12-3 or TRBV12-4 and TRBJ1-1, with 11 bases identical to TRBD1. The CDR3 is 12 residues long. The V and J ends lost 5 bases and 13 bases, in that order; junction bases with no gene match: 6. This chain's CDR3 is CASSRTGGLLFF. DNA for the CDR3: TGTGCCAGCAGTCGGACAGGGGGCTTGCTTTTCTTT.

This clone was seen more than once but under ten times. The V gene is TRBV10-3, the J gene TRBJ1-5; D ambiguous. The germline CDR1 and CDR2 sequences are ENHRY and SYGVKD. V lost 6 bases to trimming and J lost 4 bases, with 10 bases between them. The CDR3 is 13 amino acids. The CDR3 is CAIRDTENQPQHF. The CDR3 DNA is TGTGCCATCAGGGATACAGAGAATCAGCCCCAGCATTTT.

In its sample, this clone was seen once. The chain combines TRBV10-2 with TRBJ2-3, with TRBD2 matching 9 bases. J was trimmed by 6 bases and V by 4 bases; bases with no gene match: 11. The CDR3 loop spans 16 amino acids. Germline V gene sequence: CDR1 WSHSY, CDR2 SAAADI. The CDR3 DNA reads TGCGCCAGCAGTGCCTGGTTGGGCGGGGGGGCCGATACGCAGTATTTT. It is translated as CASSAWLGGGADTQYF.

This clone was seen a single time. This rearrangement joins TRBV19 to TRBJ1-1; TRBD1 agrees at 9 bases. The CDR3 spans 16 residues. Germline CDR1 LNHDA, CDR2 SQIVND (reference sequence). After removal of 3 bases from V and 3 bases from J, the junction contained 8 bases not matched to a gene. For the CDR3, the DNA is TGTGCCAGTAGTATGGACAGGGGCGCGAGACACACTGAAGCTTTCTTT. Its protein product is CASSMDRGARHTEAFF. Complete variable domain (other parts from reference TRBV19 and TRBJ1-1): DGGITQSPKYLFRKEGQNVTLSCEQNLNHDAMYWYRQDPGQGLRLIYYSQIVNDFQKGDIAEGYSVSREKKESFPLTVTSAQKNPTAFYLCASSMDRGARHTEAFFGQGTRLTVV.